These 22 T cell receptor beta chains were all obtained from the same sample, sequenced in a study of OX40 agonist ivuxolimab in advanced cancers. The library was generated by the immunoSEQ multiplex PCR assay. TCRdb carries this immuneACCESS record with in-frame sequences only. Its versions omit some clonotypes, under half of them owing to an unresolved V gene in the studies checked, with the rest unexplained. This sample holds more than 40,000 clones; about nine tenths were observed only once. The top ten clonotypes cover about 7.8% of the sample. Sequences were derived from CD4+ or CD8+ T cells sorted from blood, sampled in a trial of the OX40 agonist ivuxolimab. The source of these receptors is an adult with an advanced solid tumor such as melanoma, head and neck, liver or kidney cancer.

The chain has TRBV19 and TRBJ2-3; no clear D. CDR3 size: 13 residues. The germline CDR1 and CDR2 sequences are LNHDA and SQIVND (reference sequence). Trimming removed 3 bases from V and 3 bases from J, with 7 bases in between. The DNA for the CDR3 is TGTGCCAGTAGTATTGGGCGGACAGATACGCAGTATTTT. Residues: CASSIGRTDTQYF.

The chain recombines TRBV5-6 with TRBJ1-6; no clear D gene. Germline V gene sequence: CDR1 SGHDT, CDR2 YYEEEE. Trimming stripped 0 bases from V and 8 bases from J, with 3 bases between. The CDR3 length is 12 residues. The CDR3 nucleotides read TGTGCCAGCAGCTTGGCTCATTCACCCCTCCACTTT. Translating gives CASSLAHSPLHF.

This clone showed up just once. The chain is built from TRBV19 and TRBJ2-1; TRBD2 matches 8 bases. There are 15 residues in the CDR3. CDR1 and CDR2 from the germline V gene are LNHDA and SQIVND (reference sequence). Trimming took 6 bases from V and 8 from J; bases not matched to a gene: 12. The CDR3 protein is CASRSPGGGSYEQFF. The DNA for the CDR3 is TGTGCCAGTAGGAGCCCGGGAGGGGGTAGTTATGAGCAGTTCTTC.

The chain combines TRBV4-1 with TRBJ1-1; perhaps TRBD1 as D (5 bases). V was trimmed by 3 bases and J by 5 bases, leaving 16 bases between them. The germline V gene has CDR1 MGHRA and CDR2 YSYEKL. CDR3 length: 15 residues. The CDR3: CASSHTGGAGTEAFF. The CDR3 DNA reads TGCGCCAGCAGCCATACGGGTGGGGCGGGGACTGAAGCTTTCTTT.

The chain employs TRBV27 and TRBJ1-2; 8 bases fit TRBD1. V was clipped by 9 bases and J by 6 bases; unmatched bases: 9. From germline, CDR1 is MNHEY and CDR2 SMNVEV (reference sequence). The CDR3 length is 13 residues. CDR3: CASQRTGRDGYTF. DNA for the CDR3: TGTGCCAGTCAGAGGACAGGGAGGGATGGCTACACCTTC.

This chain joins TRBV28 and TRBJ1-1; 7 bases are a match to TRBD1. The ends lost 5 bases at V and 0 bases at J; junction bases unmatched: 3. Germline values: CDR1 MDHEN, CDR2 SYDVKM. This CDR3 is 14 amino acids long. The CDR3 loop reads CASSPQGLNTEAFF. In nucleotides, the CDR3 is TGTGCCAGCAGTCCACAGGGGTTGAACACTGAAGCTTTCTTT.

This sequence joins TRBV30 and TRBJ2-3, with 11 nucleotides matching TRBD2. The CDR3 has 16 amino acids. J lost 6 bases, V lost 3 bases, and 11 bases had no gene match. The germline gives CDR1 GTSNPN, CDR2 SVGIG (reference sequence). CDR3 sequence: CAWRGTSGRWRDTQYF. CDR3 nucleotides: TGTGCCTGGAGGGGAACTAGCGGGAGATGGAGGGATACGCAGTATTTT.

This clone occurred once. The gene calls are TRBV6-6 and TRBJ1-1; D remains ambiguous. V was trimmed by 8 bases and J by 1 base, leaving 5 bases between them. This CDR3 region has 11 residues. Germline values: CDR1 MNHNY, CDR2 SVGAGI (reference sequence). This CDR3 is CASGRNTEAFF. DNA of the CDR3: TGTGCCAGCGGTAGGAACACTGAAGCTTTCTTT.

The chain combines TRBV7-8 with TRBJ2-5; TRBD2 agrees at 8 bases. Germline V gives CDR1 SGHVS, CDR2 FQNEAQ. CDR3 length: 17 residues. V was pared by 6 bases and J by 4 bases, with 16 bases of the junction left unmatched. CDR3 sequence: CASRPRIHGRAGETQYF. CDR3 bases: TGTGCCAGCAGGCCGCGGATTCACGGGAGGGCCGGAGAGACCCAGTACTTC.

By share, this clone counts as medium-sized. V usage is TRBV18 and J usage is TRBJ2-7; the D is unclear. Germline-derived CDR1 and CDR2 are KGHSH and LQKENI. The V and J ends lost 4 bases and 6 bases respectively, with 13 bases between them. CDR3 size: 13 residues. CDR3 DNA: TGTGCCAGCTCACGAGAAACCGGAATCGAGCAGTACTTC. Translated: CASSRETGIEQYF.

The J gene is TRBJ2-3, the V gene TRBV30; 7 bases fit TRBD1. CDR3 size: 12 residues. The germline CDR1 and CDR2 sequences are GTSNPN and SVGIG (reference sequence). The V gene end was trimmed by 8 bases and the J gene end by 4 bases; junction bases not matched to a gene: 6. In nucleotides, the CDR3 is TGTGCCCTTCGGCAGGGGGCAGATACGCAGTATTTT. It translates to CALRQGADTQYF.

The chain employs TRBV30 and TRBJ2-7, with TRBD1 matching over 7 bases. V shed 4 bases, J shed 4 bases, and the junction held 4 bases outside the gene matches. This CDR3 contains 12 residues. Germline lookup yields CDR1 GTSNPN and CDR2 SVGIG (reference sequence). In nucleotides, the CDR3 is TGTGCCTGGACCTCACAGGGGTACGAGCAGTACTTC. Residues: CAWTSQGYEQYF.

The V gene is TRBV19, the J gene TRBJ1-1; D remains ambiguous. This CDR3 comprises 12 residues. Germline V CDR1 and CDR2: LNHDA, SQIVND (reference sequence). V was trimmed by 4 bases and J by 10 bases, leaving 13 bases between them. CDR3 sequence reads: CASSTSPGRAFF. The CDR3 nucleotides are TGTGCCAGTAGTACCTCCCCGGGGAGAGCTTTCTTT.

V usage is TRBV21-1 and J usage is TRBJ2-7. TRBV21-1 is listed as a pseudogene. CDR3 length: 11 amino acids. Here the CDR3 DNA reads TGTGCCAGCAGCAAAGAGGGCGAGCAGTACTTC. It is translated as CASSKEGEQYF.

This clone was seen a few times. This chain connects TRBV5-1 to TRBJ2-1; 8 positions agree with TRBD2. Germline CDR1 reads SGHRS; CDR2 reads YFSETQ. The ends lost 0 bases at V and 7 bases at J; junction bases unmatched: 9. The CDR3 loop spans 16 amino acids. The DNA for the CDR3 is TGCGCCAGCAGCTTGGCCTTGGCGGGAGGTTGGAATGAGCAGTTCTTC. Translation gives CASSLALAGGWNEQFF. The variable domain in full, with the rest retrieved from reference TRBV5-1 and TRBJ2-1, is KAGVTQTPRYLIKTRGQQVTLSCSPISGHRSVSWYQQTPGQGLQFLFEYFSETQRNKGNFPGRFSGRQFSNSRSEMNVSTLELGDSALYLCASSLALAGGWNEQFFGPGTRLTVL.

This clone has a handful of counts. DNA for the CDR3: TGTGCCAGCAGCTTAGTGGTCCGAAGGCAGGGGGACACCGGGGAGCTGTTTTTT. Protein product: CASSLVVRRQGDTGELFF. This chain links TRBV11-2 with TRBJ2-2; 7 positions agree with TRBD1. Germline V gives CDR1 SGHAT, CDR2 FQNNGV. The V gene end was trimmed by 1 base and the J gene end by 3 bases; junction bases not matched to a gene: 11. CDR3 length equals 18 residues.

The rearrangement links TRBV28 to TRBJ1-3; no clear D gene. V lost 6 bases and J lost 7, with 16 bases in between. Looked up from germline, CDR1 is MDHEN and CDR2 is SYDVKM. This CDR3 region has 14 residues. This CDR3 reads CASRLGGRVNTIYF. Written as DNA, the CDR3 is TGTGCCAGCAGATTAGGAGGGAGGGTGAACACCATATATTTT.

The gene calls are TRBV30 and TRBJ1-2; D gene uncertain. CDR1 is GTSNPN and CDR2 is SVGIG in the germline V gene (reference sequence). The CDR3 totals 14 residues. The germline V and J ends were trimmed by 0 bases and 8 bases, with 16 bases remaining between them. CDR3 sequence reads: CAWSVKSTPGGYTF. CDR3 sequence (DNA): TGTGCCTGGAGTGTCAAGTCAACCCCGGGCGGCTACACCTTC.

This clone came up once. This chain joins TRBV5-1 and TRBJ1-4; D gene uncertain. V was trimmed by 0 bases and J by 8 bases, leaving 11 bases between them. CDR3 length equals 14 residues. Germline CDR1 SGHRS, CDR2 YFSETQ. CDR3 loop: CASSLGIGREKLFF. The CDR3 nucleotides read TGCGCCAGCAGCTTGGGGATTGGCAGAGAAAAACTGTTTTTT.

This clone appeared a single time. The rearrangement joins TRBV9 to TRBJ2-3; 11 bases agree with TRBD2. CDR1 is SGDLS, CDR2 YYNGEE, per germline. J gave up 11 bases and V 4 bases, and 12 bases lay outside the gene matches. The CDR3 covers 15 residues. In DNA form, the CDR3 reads TGTGCCAGCAGCTCGGGACTAGCGGAGCCCCAGTGGCAGTATTTT. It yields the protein CASSSGLAEPQWQYF.

The DNA for the CDR3 is TGTGCAAGTCGCTCGCTCGACAGCACAGATACGCAGTATTTT. Translating it yields CASRSLDSTDTQYF. The chain carries TRBV12-2 and TRBJ2-3. TRBV12-2 is termed a pseudogene. This CDR3 has 14 amino acids.

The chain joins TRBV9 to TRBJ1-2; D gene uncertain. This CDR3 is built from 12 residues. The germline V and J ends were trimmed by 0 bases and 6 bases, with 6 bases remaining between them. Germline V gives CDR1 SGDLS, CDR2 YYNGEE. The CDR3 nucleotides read TGTGCCAGCAGCGTAGAGGCCCATGGCTACACCTTC. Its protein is CASSVEAHGYTF.